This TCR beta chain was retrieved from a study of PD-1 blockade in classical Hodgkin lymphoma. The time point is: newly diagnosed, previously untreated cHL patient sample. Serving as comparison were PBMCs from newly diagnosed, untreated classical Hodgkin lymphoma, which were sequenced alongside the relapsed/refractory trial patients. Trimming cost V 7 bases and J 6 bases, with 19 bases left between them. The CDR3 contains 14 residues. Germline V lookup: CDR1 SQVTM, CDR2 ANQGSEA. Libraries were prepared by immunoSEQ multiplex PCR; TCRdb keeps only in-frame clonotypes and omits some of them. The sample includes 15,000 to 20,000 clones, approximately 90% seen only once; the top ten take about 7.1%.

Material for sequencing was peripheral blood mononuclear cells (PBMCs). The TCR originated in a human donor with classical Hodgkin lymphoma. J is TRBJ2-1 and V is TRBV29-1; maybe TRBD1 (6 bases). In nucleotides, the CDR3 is TGCAGCGCCCACTCCCAGGGGAGTTTCAATGAGCAGTTCTTC. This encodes CSAHSQGSFNEQFF.